The next 3 T cell receptor beta chains were all read from a single sample in a study of T cells after yellow fever vaccination. From the 5' RACE reads, TCRdb called clonotypes with MiXCR, one entry per CDR3 protein. The repertoire has about 50,000 distinct CDR3 sequences, approximately 6% of them found once; the top ten carry roughly 28%. The specimen was PBMCs, either bulk or a sorted T-cell subset (CD4+, CD8+, memory, or dextramer-sorted; not recorded which), collected on the day of the yellow fever booster vaccination. All receptors come from a man aged 18 to 29 who received the YFV17D yellow fever vaccine.

This clonotype showed up many times. The chain is built from TRBV15 and TRBJ2-2; TRBD1 or TRBD2 may be the D gene (6 bases each). Germline V lookup: CDR1 LNHNV, CDR2 YYDKDF (reference sequence). V lost 4 bases, J lost 1 base, and 16 bases lay in between. This CDR3 is built from 17 residues. The DNA of the CDR3 is TGTGCCACCAGCAAAAATCTAGGAGGGGGGAACACCGGGGAGCTGTTTTTT. Protein product: CATSKNLGGGNTGELFF.

A few counts support this clonotype. V gene TRBV12-3 or TRBV12-4 combines with J gene TRBJ2-1; D tentatively reads TRBD1 or TRBD2 (6 bases each). The CDR3 spans 14 residues. V was pared by 5 bases and J by 4 bases, with 12 bases between. The CDR3 DNA sequence: TGTGCCAGCAGTCCGGGGGCCCTGTACAATGAGCAGTTCTTC. Amino acid sequence: CASSPGALYNEQFF.

The chain carries TRBV5-1 and TRBJ2-1; 7 bases match TRBD2. CDR3 length: 16 residues. Per germline, CDR1 SGHRS and CDR2 YFSETQ. After removal of 5 bases from V and 5 bases from J, the junction contained 13 bases not matched to a gene. CDR3 region: CASSPGPGGNNNEQFF. For the CDR3, the DNA is TGCGCCAGCAGTCCAGGACCGGGGGGTAATAACAATGAGCAGTTCTTC.